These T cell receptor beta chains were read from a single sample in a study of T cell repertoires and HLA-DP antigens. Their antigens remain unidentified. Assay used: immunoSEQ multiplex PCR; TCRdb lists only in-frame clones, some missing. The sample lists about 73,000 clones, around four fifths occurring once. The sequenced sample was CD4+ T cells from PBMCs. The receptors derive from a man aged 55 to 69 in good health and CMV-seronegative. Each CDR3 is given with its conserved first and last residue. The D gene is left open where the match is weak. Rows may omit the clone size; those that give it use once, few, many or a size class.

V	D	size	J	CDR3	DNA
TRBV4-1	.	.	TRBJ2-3	CASSQVAGQGTSTDTQYF	TGCGCCAGCAGCCAAGTGGCGGGTCAGGGGACCAGCACAGATACGCAGTATTTT
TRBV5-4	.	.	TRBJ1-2	CASSPAGRGNYGYTF	TGTGCCAGCAGCCCCGCGGGGCGGGGGAACTATGGCTACACCTTC
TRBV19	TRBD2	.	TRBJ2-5	CASSIGLALETQYF	TGTGCCAGTAGTATAGGACTAGCGTTAGAGACCCAGTACTTC
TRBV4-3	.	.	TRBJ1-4	CASSQMVGPRNEKLFF	TGCGCCAGCAGTCAAATGGTGGGGCCTCGGAATGAAAAACTGTTTTTT
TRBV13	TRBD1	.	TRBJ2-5	CASSFAGGEETQYF	TGTGCCAGCAGCTTTGCAGGGGGCGAAGAGACCCAGTACTTC
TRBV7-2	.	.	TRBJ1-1	CASSPSGHPNTEAFF	TGTGCCAGCAGCCCGTCGGGACACCCGAACACTGAAGCTTTCTTT
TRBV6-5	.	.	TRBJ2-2	CASKVDRSNTGELFF	TGTGCCAGCAAGGTTGACAGATCGAACACCGGGGAGCTGTTTTTT
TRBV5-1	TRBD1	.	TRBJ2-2	CASSLDPGGGSGELFF	TGCGCCAGCAGCTTGGATCCAGGGGGCGGGTCCGGGGAGCTGTTTTTT
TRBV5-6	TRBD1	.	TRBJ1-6	CASSSQGDNSPLHF	TGTGCCAGCAGCTCCCAGGGGGATAATTCACCCCTCCACTTT
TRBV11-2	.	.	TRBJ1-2	CASSARAGANYGYTF	TGTGCCAGCAGCGCTCGGGCCGGTGCTAACTATGGCTACACCTTC
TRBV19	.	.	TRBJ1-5	CASRLQGNQPQHF	TGTGCCAGTCGGTTGCAGGGCAATCAGCCCCAGCATTTT
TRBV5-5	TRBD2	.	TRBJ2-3	CASSSGGVRGGTDTQYF	TGTGCCAGCAGCTCGGGAGGAGTTCGGGGTGGGACAGATACGCAGTATTTT
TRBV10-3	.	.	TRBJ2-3	CAIRSVAGTDTQYF	TGTGCCATCAGGAGTGTAGCGGGCACAGATACGCAGTATTTT
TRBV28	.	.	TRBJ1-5	CASSLSGLTASGNQPQHF	TGTGCCAGCAGTTTAAGTGGTTTGACAGCCTCCGGAAATCAGCCCCAGCATTTT
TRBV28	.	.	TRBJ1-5	CASSWGGYRDSNQPQHF	TGTGCCAGCAGTTGGGGGGGCTACAGGGACAGCAATCAGCCCCAGCATTTT
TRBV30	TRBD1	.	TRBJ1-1	CAWRPGQGTEAFF	TGTGCCTGGAGACCCGGACAGGGCACTGAAGCTTTCTTT
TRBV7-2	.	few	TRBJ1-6	CASSLRHGVSSYNSPLHF	TGTGCCAGCAGCTTAAGACACGGAGTCTCCTCCTATAATTCACCCCTCCACTTT
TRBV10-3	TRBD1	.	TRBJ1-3	CAISDRGQGAGNTIYF	TGTGCCATCAGTGATAGAGGACAGGGGGCTGGAAACACCATATATTTT
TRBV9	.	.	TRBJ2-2	CASSPFGNTGELFF	TGTGCCAGCAGCCCTTTCGGGAACACCGGGGAGCTGTTTTTT
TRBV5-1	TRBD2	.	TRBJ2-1	CASSTETSGGYNEQFF	TGCGCCAGCAGCACCGAAACTAGCGGGGGTTACAATGAGCAGTTCTTC
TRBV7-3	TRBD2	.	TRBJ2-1	CASSSRAGGITEQFF	TGTGCCAGCAGCTCCCGAGCGGGAGGGATAACTGAGCAGTTCTTC
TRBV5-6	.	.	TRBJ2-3	CASTSTDLTDTQYF	TGTGCCAGCACCTCGACAGACCTCACAGATACGCAGTATTTT
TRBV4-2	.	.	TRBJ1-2	CASSQVDGPYGYTF	TGTGCCAGCAGCCAAGTGGACGGACCCTATGGCTACACCTTC
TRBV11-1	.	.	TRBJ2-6	CASSWSGQLGGANVLTF	TGTGCCAGCAGCTGGTCCGGGCAGCTGGGAGGGGCCAACGTCCTGACTTTC
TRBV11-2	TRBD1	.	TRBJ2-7	CASSLDIGQGLIYEQYF	TGTGCCAGCAGCTTAGACATTGGACAGGGTCTAATCTACGAGCAGTACTTC
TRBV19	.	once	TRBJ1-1	CASSSQMNTEAFF	TGTGCCAGTAGTTCGCAGATGAACACTGAAGCTTTCTTT
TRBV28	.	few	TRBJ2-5	CASSFLQQPPQETQYF	TGTGCCAGCAGTTTTCTCCAACAGCCTCCCCAAGAGACCCAGTACTTC
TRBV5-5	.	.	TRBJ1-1	CASSRSGDMNTEAFF	TGTGCCAGCAGCCGCTCAGGGGACATGAACACTGAAGCTTTCTTT
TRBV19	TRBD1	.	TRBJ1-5	CASSRQGDQPQHF	TGTGCCAGTAGTCGACAGGGCGATCAGCCCCAGCATTTT
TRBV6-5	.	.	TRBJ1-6	CAVRGLSYNSPLHF	TGTGCCGTCCGGGGGCTCTCCTATAATTCACCCCTCCACTTT
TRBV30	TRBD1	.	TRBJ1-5	CAWSEGTVSNQPQHF	TGTGCCTGGAGTGAGGGGACAGTTAGCAATCAGCCCCAGCATTTT
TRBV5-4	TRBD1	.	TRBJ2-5	CASSYTGGGETQYF	TGTGCCAGCAGCTACACAGGGGGCGGGGAGACCCAGTACTTC
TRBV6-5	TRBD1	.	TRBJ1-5	CASSRYRGTNQPQHF	TGTGCCAGCAGTCGATACAGGGGGACCAATCAGCCCCAGCATTTT
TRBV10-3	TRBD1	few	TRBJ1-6	CAISGTGQSNSPLHF	TGTGCCATCAGCGGGACGGGACAGAGCAATTCACCCCTCCACTTT
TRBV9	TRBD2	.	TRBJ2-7	CASSDFGTSKTYEQYF	TGTGCCAGCAGCGACTTCGGGACTAGTAAAACCTACGAGCAGTACTTC
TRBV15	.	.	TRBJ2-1	CATSSATTSQFF	TGTGCCACCAGCAGTGCAACAACGTCGCAGTTCTTC
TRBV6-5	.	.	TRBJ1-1	CASSSGPRSEAFF	TGTGCCAGCAGTTCGGGACCGCGCTCTGAAGCTTTCTTT
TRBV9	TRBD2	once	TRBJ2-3	CASSAWTSRTDTQYF	TGTGCCAGCAGCGCCTGGACTAGTCGCACAGATACGCAGTATTTT
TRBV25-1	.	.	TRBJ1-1	CASSGGGQEAFF	TGTGCCAGCAGTGGGGGGGGACAAGAAGCTTTCTTT
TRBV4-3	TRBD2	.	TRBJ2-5	CASSQDLGRGETQYF	TGCGCCAGCAGCCAAGATCTGGGGCGGGGGGAGACCCAGTACTTC
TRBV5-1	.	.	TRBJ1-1	CASSSLGLPGNTEAFF	TGCGCCAGCAGCTCCTTGGGACTCCCGGGGAACACTGAAGCTTTCTTT
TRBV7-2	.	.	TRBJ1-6	CASSSPGRWSPLHF	TGTGCCAGCAGCTCCCCTGGCAGGTGGTCACCCCTCCACTTT
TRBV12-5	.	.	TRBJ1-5	CATTEGVSNQPQHF	TGTGCTACTACTGAAGGGGTCAGCAATCAGCCCCAGCATTTT
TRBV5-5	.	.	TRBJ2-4	CASSLDFIGTSNIQYF	TGTGCCAGCAGCTTGGATTTTATTGGCACCAGTAACATTCAGTACTTC
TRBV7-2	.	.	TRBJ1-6	CASSLATGPLHF	TGTGCCAGCAGCTTAGCAACGGGGCCCCTCCACTTT
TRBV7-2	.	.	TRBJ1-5	CASTLGDFNQPQHF	TGTGCCAGCACCCTGGGGGACTTCAATCAGCCCCAGCATTTT
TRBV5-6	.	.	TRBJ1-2	CASSPGTVYGYTF	TGTGCCAGCAGCCCGGGGACGGTCTATGGCTACACCTTC